The 20 T cell receptor beta chains listed next were all sequenced from one sample in a study of vaccination and CD4 T cells after COVID-19. Treatment reported: roughly nine-day PBMC culture with coronavirus spike peptide pools or control peptides (ViraFEST assay). These receptors have no identified antigens. Sequencing of the DNA from cultured CD4+ T cells was carried out with the Oncomine TCR Beta short-read assay. TCRdb re-called the PCR reads through MiXCR, storing one row per CDR3 protein. The sample includes some 18,000 distinct CDR3 sequences, roughly 45% seen only once; the top ten take about 6%. Here the sequenced sample was CD4+ T cells from blood, cultured in vitro, taken after SARS-CoV-2 vaccination. The receptors originated from a human donor who had recovered from COVID-19.

Comments on this clonotype: Relative to the germline gene, one junction end is altered; a read error may explain this. This chain joins TRBV28 and TRBJ1-6, with D possibly TRBD1 on 6 matching bases. Germline CDR1 is MDHEN and CDR2 is SYDVKM. The CDR3 has 15 residues. The chain's CDR3 is CASSITGSFNSPLHF. The CDR3 DNA follows: TGTGCCAGCAGTATAACAGGGTCCTTTAATTCACCCCTCCACTTT.

Notes on this clonotype: The junction departs from germline at one end; a sequencing error may be responsible. The genes are TRBV6-1 and TRBJ1-2, with D maybe TRBD1 (5 bases). Germline CDR1 MNHNS, CDR2 SASEGT. This CDR3 has 13 residues. The CDR3 reads CASRTEGNPGCTF. The CDR3 DNA is TGTGCCAGCAGGACAGAAGGGAATCCTGGCTGCACCTTC.

The V call is TRBV19, the J call TRBJ2-1; TRBD1 aligns across 7 bases. This CDR3 is 16 amino acids long. Germline trimming cut 3 bases from V and 0 bases from J; bases unmatched to any gene: 5. In germline, CDR1 is LNHDA, CDR2 SQIVND (reference sequence). Here the CDR3 reads CASSIPPGGSYNEQFF. In DNA form, the CDR3 reads TGTGCCAGTAGTATCCCCCCAGGGGGCTCCTACAATGAGCAGTTCTTC.

This clonotype was detected only a few times. The CDR3 protein is CASGSRDRGNEQFF. CDR3 sequence (DNA): TGTGCCAGTGGCTCCCGGGACAGGGGCAATGAGCAGTTCTTC. J is TRBJ2-1 and V is TRBV28; 10 bases match TRBD1. Germline V CDR1 and CDR2: MDHEN, SYDVKM. This CDR3 region has 14 residues. The ends lost 9 bases at V and 6 bases at J; junction bases unmatched: 8.

The CDR3 nucleotides read TGCGCCAGCAGCTTCAGGGGCGCGGGCACTGAAGCTTTCTTT. Encoded protein: CASSFRGAGTEAFF. The chain uses TRBV5-1 and TRBJ1-1; tentative D call: TRBD1 (6 bases). Trimming left V 2 bases short and J 4 bases short, with 12 bases between. Germline V gene data show CDR1 as SGHRS and CDR2 as YFSETQ. The length of the CDR3 is 14 residues.

This sequence joins TRBV20-1 and TRBJ2-3; TRBD2 might be the D (6 bases). In germline, CDR1 is DFQATT, CDR2 SNEGSKA (reference sequence). The CDR3 consists of 18 residues. Trimming left V 1 base short and J 6 bases short, with 26 bases between. In nucleotides, the CDR3 is TGCAGTGCTAGAGTATTCGCCCCCCAATTCCGGGAGATGGATACGCAGTATTTT. As protein: CSARVFAPQFREMDTQYF.

J is TRBJ1-5 and V is TRBV28; D may be TRBD1 (5 bases). Germline CDR1 is MDHEN and CDR2 is SYDVKM. Trimming cost V 4 bases and J 7 bases, with 14 bases left between them. The CDR3 totals 14 residues. The CDR3 nucleotides are TGTGCCAGCAGTTGGAGTTCCCAGGGACAGCCCCAGCATTTT. Translated, it gives CASSWSSQGQPQHF.

The chain employs TRBV6-2 or TRBV6-3 and TRBJ1-1; D is undetermined. Germline assignment: CDR1 MNHEY and CDR2 SVGEGT. V was shortened by 6 bases and J by 11 bases, with 25 bases between the two germline ends. This CDR3 region has 15 residues. CDR3 nucleotide sequence: TGTGCCAGCAGCCCTAACCTCAGGAACCCGGGAATGGCTTTCTTT. This translates into CASSPNLRNPGMAFF.

Only a few counts were recorded for this clonotype. V is TRBV5-4 and J is TRBJ2-3; 7 bases line up with TRBD1. CDR3 length: 14 residues. V gave up 4 bases and J gave up 1 base; unmatched junction bases: 3. Germline V gene data show CDR1 as SGHNT and CDR2 as YYREEE (reference sequence). In nucleotides, the CDR3 is TGTGCCAGCAGCGTGGGACAGCGCACAGATACGCAGTATTTT. This gives the protein CASSVGQRTDTQYF.

With regard to this clonotype: It may be a read error: a sequence one base away is much more abundant. This chain connects TRBV6-2 or TRBV6-3 to TRBJ2-3, with D perhaps TRBD2 (5 bases). The CDR3 extends over 15 amino acids. CDR1 is MNHEY and CDR2 is SVGEGT in the germline V gene. The CDR3 sequence is CAGSYFLASSDTQYF. The CDR3 coding sequence is TGTGCCGGCAGTTACTTTCTAGCTAGCTCAGATACGCAGTATTTT.

V usage is TRBV6-1 and J usage is TRBJ2-7, with D possibly matching TRBD2 (7 bases). Trimming removed 5 bases from V and 5 bases from J, with 28 bases in between. Germline assignment: CDR1 MNHNS and CDR2 SASEGT. The CDR3 has 18 amino acids. CDR3 protein: CASSTMLGGLRGSHEQYF. CDR3 in DNA: TGTGCCAGCAGTACAATGCTGGGGGGGCTCAGGGGTTCACACGAGCAGTACTTC.

This clonotype was found a few times. This chain links TRBV5-4 with TRBJ2-7, with a weak D call TRBD1 (5 bases). In germline, CDR1 is SGHNT, CDR2 YYREEE (reference sequence). V was shortened by 2 bases and J by 2 bases, with 14 bases between the two germline ends. The CDR3 totals 15 residues. The CDR3 here is CASSFWAGSAYEQYF. The CDR3 bases are TGTGCCAGCAGCTTCTGGGCAGGGTCTGCCTACGAGCAGTACTTC.

This clonotype showed up just a few times. The rearrangement joins TRBV19 to TRBJ2-2, with 7 positions matching TRBD1. Trimming took 6 bases from V and 3 from J; bases not matched to a gene: 4. The germline V gene has CDR1 LNHDA and CDR2 SQIVND (reference sequence). This CDR3 spans 14 amino acids. DNA of the CDR3: TGTGCCAGTAGGGACAGGAAGGACACCGGGGAGCTGTTTTTT. Residues: CASRDRKDTGELFF.

The CDR3 loop is CASSLGLAETEYF. In DNA, the CDR3 is TGTGCCAGCAGCTTGGGGCTAGCCGAGACGGAGTACTTC. The chain combines TRBV5-4 with TRBJ2-4, with a tentative D call TRBD2 (5 bases). V lost 0 bases, J lost 14 bases, and 15 bases lay in between. Looked up from germline, CDR1 is SGHNT and CDR2 is YYREEE (reference sequence). CDR3 size: 13 residues.

This chain joins TRBV19 and TRBJ2-3, with TRBD2 identical over 11 bases. V shed 5 bases, J shed 3 bases, and the junction held 4 bases outside the gene matches. Germline CDR1 is LNHDA and CDR2 is SQIVND (reference sequence). The CDR3 runs to 15 residues. CDR3 nucleotide sequence: TGTGCCAGTAGTTTCACTAGCGGGAGAACAGATACGCAGTATTTT. As protein: CASSFTSGRTDTQYF.

CDR3 residues: CASTQDLYHEQYF. The CDR3 DNA follows: TGTGCCAGCACCCAGGACCTTTATCACGAGCAGTACTTC. The chain is built from TRBV6-2 or TRBV6-3 and TRBJ2-7; no definite D call. V lost 7 bases and J lost 5, with 15 bases in between. This CDR3 contains 13 residues. The germline V gene has CDR1 MNHEY and CDR2 SVGEGT.

This chain joins TRBV19 and TRBJ2-1; D may be TRBD2 (6 bases). Per germline, CDR1 LNHDA and CDR2 SQIVND (reference sequence). Trimming removed 9 bases from V and 8 bases from J, with 11 bases in between. This CDR3 spans 11 amino acids. Here the CDR3 DNA reads TGTGCCAGCTACGGGAGCTATGAGCAGTTCTTC. Encoded protein: CASYGSYEQFF.

V and J are TRBV18 and TRBJ2-1; TRBD1 matches at 8 bases. V shed 6 bases, J shed 6 bases, and the junction held 10 bases outside the gene matches. The CDR3 has 15 amino acids. Per the germline V gene, CDR1 is KGHSH and CDR2 is LQKENI. CDR3 residues: CASSSVLTGANEQFF. CDR3 sequence (DNA): TGTGCCAGCTCGTCTGTACTGACAGGGGCCAATGAGCAGTTCTTC.

This clonotype is a singleton in its sample. The chain combines TRBV2 with TRBJ2-3; 9 bases line up with TRBD1. The germline gives CDR1 SNHLY, CDR2 FYNNEI. This CDR3 spans 14 amino acids. With 10 bases clipped from V and 0 bases from J, the junction kept 5 bases outside the gene matches. Here the CDR3 reads CANKQGASTDTQYF. The DNA of the CDR3 is TGTGCCAACAAACAGGGGGCGAGCACAGATACGCAGTATTTT.

The CDR3 nucleotides are TGTGCCAGCAGTTACTCGAGGGGGGTTGAGACCCAGTACTTC. Its protein product is CASSYSRGVETQYF. The rearrangement joins TRBV6-5 to TRBJ2-5; D may match TRBD1 or TRBD2 (6 bases each). The V end was cut by 0 bases, the J end by 5 bases, with 10 bases between. Germline V gene data show CDR1 as MNHEY and CDR2 as SVGAGI. There are 14 residues in the CDR3.